The 30 T cell receptor beta chains in this list originate from one sample, sequenced in a study of T cells after posttransplantation cyclophosphamide. Cyclophosphamide on days +3 and +4 followed busulfan-fludarabine conditioning and a marrow graft. TCRdb keeps only in-frame clones here, not all; method: immunoSEQ multiplex PCR. The data contain 8,000 to 9,500 clones, about nine tenths of them seen just once; the ten biggest clones take up roughly 1.3%. Source: CD4+ T cells sorted from blood, taken approximately 190 weeks after allogeneic stem cell transplant with posttransplant cyclophosphamide. The receptors come from a female patient aged 50-65 years who received an allogeneic stem cell transplant from a related donor, was CMV-positive, and had no GVHD. A subset of T cells may come from the graft donor.

The chain combines TRBV6-1 with TRBJ2-7; D possibly corresponds to TRBD2 (6 bases). Trimming removed 4 bases at V and 0 bases at J, with 10 bases between. Germline V gene sequence: CDR1 MNHNS, CDR2 SASEGT. The CDR3 runs 14 residues. The CDR3 DNA follows: TGTGCCAGCAGTGGGCGGGACTTCTCCTACGAGCAGTACTTC. It codes for CASSGRDFSYEQYF.

The rearrangement links TRBV19 to TRBJ1-4; 8 bases are a match to TRBD1. With 5 bases clipped from V and 7 bases from J, the junction kept 9 bases outside the gene matches. CDR3 length equals 15 residues. Per the germline V gene, CDR1 is LNHDA and CDR2 is SQIVND (reference sequence). Here the CDR3 reads CASSPLRTGTEKLFF. In DNA, the CDR3 is TGTGCCAGTAGTCCCCTCCGGACAGGGACTGAAAAACTGTTTTTT. Together with reference TRBV19 and TRBJ1-4, the CDR3 gives the full variable domain: DGGITQSPKYLFRKEGQNVTLSCEQNLNHDAMYWYRQDPGQGLRLIYYSQIVNDFQKGDIAEGYSVSREKKESFPLTVTSAQKNPTAFYLCASSPLRTGTEKLFFGSGTQLSVL.

The chain recombines TRBV28 with TRBJ2-5; the match to TRBD2 covers 7 bases. The CDR3 is made up of 14 amino acids. V shed 8 bases, J shed 5 bases, and the junction held 11 bases outside the gene matches. The germline gives CDR1 MDHEN, CDR2 SYDVKM. CDR3 nucleotide sequence: TGTGCCAGCGAGTCCGGAGCGGGAAGGGAGACCCAGTACTTC. This translates into CASESGAGRETQYF.

This clone occurred once. The genes are TRBV4-1 and TRBJ2-3, with 13 bases that match TRBD2. CDR1 MGHRA and CDR2 YSYEKL come from the germline V gene. J gave up 3 bases and V 0 bases, and 15 bases lay outside the gene matches. The CDR3 consists of 21 residues. The DNA of the CDR3 is TGCGCCAGCAGCCAAGATCCCGGACTAGCGGGAGAAAAAGGACCTACAGATACGCAGTATTTT. Translation gives CASSQDPGLAGEKGPTDTQYF.

The genes are TRBV10-3 and TRBJ2-1; D is possibly TRBD1 (6 bases). The germline V gene encodes CDR1 ENHRY and CDR2 SYGVKD. CDR3 length equals 11 residues. The V end lost 5 bases, the J end lost 8 bases, and 7 bases lay between the germline ends. CDR3: CAISKGDEQFF. The CDR3, as DNA: TGTGCCATCAGTAAGGGGGATGAGCAGTTCTTC.

In its sample, this clone was seen a few times. J is TRBJ1-3 and V is TRBV19; the match to TRBD1 covers 10 bases. Germline lookup yields CDR1 LNHDA and CDR2 SQIVND (reference sequence). CDR3 length equals 16 residues. V gave up 4 bases and J gave up 1 base; unmatched junction bases: 4. CDR3 bases: TGTGCCAGTAGTAGGAGACAGGGGGCTTCTGGAAACACCATATATTTT. Its translation is CASSRRQGASGNTIYF.

CDR3 amino acids: CAWSVNSNEKLFF. CDR3 nucleotides: TGTGCCTGGAGTGTAAATAGTAATGAAAAACTGTTTTTT. V usage is TRBV30 and J usage is TRBJ1-4; D is ambiguous. The germline V gene encodes CDR1 GTSNPN and CDR2 SVGIG (reference sequence). This CDR3 spans 13 amino acids. Trimming removed 0 bases at V and 4 bases at J, with 6 bases between.

This chain links TRBV7-6 with TRBJ1-2; D not resolved. Deletions cut 1 base from V and 8 bases from J, with 14 bases between. The CDR3 runs 14 residues. Per the germline V gene, CDR1 is SGHVS and CDR2 is FNYEAQ. The CDR3 sequence: CASSLDESSQGYTF. Written as DNA, the CDR3 is TGTGCCAGCAGCTTAGATGAATCCAGTCAGGGCTACACCTTC.

This sequence joins TRBV28 and TRBJ2-2, with a tentative D call TRBD2 (5 bases). CDR1 is MDHEN and CDR2 is SYDVKM in the germline V gene. V lost 7 bases and J 6 bases, leaving 15 bases between the germline ends. The CDR3 is 14 amino acids. The chain's CDR3 is CASIAERFPGELFF. The CDR3 DNA sequence: TGTGCCAGCATCGCGGAGCGGTTTCCCGGGGAGCTGTTTTTT.

The chain joins TRBV27 to TRBJ2-2, with a possible D match to TRBD2 (7 bases). The CDR3 is made up of 12 amino acids. V gave up 9 bases and J gave up 9 bases, with 14 bases separating them. Looked up from germline, CDR1 is MNHEY and CDR2 is SMNVEV (reference sequence). In DNA form, the CDR3 reads TGTGCCAGTTGGGGGGGGCGGCGGGAGCTGTTTTTT. It yields the protein CASWGGRRELFF.

This chain connects TRBV5-1 to TRBJ1-1; 11 nucleotides line up with TRBD1. Germline V CDR1 and CDR2: SGHRS, YFSETQ. The CDR3 is 16 residues long. The V gene end was trimmed by 3 bases and the J gene end by 5 bases; junction bases not matched to a gene: 9. The CDR3 protein is CASSSGQGARWTEAFF. The CDR3, as DNA: TGCGCCAGCAGCTCCGGACAGGGGGCGCGATGGACTGAAGCTTTCTTT. The variable domain in full, completed from reference TRBV5-1 and TRBJ1-1, reads KAGVTQTPRYLIKTRGQQVTLSCSPISGHRSVSWYQQTPGQGLQFLFEYFSETQRNKGNFPGRFSGRQFSNSRSEMNVSTLELGDSALYLCASSSGQGARWTEAFFGQGTRLTVV.

This chain joins TRBV5-1 and TRBJ2-5, with 7 positions matching TRBD1. This CDR3 is built from 13 residues. Germline CDR1 and CDR2: SGHRS and YFSETQ. V lost 4 bases and J lost 3; bases outside the gene matches: 3. The CDR3 region has the DNA TGCGCCAGCAGCACCACAGGGGAAGAGACCCAGTACTTC. It specifies CASSTTGEETQYF.

V usage is TRBV5-4 and J usage is TRBJ2-3; D ambiguous. Germline CDR1 reads SGHNT; CDR2 reads YYREEE (reference sequence). This CDR3 is 15 amino acids long. Trimming shortened V by 4 bases and J by 0 bases, and 12 bases separated the two germline ends. The CDR3 DNA reads as TGTGCCAGCAGCCGCGACCGGCGGAGCACAGATACGCAGTATTTT. Translating it yields CASSRDRRSTDTQYF.

V and J are TRBV10-1 and TRBJ2-3; D unclear. The CDR3 contains 13 residues. V shed 3 bases and J shed 6 bases, with 10 bases lying between them. The germline gives CDR1 WNHNN, CDR2 SYGVQD (reference sequence). This chain's CDR3 is CASSEQRADTQYF. CDR3 DNA: TGCGCCAGCAGTGAACAACGAGCGGATACGCAGTATTTT.

This clone was seen a single time. This chain joins TRBV27 and TRBJ2-1, with TRBD2 identical over 14 bases. Looked up from germline, CDR1 is MNHEY and CDR2 is SMNVEV (reference sequence). This CDR3 contains 16 residues. V was pared by 3 bases and J by 6 bases, with 4 bases of the junction left unmatched. The CDR3 here is CASSFAGTSGSNEQFF. The CDR3 nucleotides are TGTGCCAGCAGTTTTGCCGGGACTAGCGGGAGCAATGAGCAGTTCTTC.

The genes are TRBV27 and TRBJ1-1, with D unclear. Trimming left V 6 bases short and J 5 bases short, with 19 bases between. The germline gives CDR1 MNHEY, CDR2 SMNVEV (reference sequence). The CDR3 has 15 residues. The CDR3 DNA follows: TGTGCCAGCAGCCTGACACTTAGCGGGTGGACTGAAGCTTTCTTT. Amino acids: CASSLTLSGWTEAFF.

This clone has just a few counts. The chain employs TRBV10-3 and TRBJ2-2; weak D call: TRBD1 (6 bases). This CDR3 is 13 amino acids long. Germline-derived CDR1 and CDR2 are ENHRY and SYGVKD. The V and J ends lost 5 bases and 4 bases respectively, with 8 bases between them. The DNA of the CDR3 is TGTGCCATCAGTCAGGGGTTCACCGGGGAGCTGTTTTTT. Protein product: CAISQGFTGELFF.

The genes are TRBV7-9 and TRBJ2-7, with 8 bases fitting TRBD2. V lost 6 bases and J lost 11; bases outside the gene matches: 12. Germline V gene data show CDR1 as SEHNR and CDR2 as FQNEAQ (reference sequence). The CDR3 runs 13 residues. The CDR3 DNA is TGTGCCAGCAGACTAGCGGACCCCCATGCGGAGTACTTC. Residues: CASRLADPHAEYF. The full variable domain, rest sourced from reference TRBV7-9 and TRBJ2-7, is DTGVSQNPRHKITKRGQNVTFRCDPISEHNRLYWYRQTLGQGPEFLTYFQNEAQLEKSRLLSDRFSAERPKGSFSTLEIQRTEQGDSAMYLCASRLADPHAEYFGPGTRLTVT.

This chain links TRBV6-1 with TRBJ2-7, with 12 bases that match TRBD2. J was trimmed by 3 bases and V by 6 bases; bases with no gene match: 3. The CDR3 is made up of 14 amino acids. Germline V gene lookup returns CDR1 MNHNS and CDR2 SASEGT. CDR3 DNA sequence: TGTGCCAGCAGCGGGACTAGCGGGTTCTACGAGCAGTACTTC. The encoded protein is CASSGTSGFYEQYF.

The chain links TRBV11-2 to TRBJ1-1; 8 bases agree with TRBD1. Germline V gene lookup returns CDR1 SGHAT and CDR2 FQNNGV. V gave up 2 bases and J gave up 5 bases; unmatched junction bases: 7. CDR3 length: 15 amino acids. In nucleotides, the CDR3 is TGTGCCAGCAGCTTAACCAGGGGGCGGTGGACTGAAGCTTTCTTT. It is translated as CASSLTRGRWTEAFF.

The J gene is TRBJ1-5, the V gene TRBV15; D unclear. Trimming left V 0 bases short and J 2 bases short, with 11 bases between. Germline-derived CDR1 and CDR2 are LNHNV and YYDKDF (reference sequence). This CDR3 has 16 amino acids. CDR3 DNA: TGTGCCACCAGCAGAGATCGGGGTACGGGCAATCAGCCCCAGCATTTT. This gives the protein CATSRDRGTGNQPQHF.

The chain couples TRBV28 to TRBJ1-2; TRBD1 matches 7 bases. V shed 7 bases and J 7 bases; nucleotides not matched to a gene: 6. The CDR3 consists of 12 residues. CDR1 is MDHEN and CDR2 is SYDVKM in the germline V gene. DNA for the CDR3: TGTGCCAGCAAACAGGGGTCGGGTGGCTACACCTTC. Its translation is CASKQGSGGYTF.

The CDR3 loop reads CASSSDPGAGYGYTF. DNA of the CDR3: TGTGCCAGCAGCTCAGACCCAGGCGCGGGGTATGGCTACACCTTC. The V call is TRBV5-6, the J call TRBJ1-2; no definite D call. The V and J ends lost 3 bases and 5 bases respectively, with 17 bases between them. The CDR3 contains 15 residues. CDR1 and CDR2 (germline): SGHDT, YYEEEE.

The chain employs TRBV27 and TRBJ2-7, with a weak D call TRBD1 (6 bases). V dropped 5 bases and J dropped 4 bases, with 18 bases sitting between them. The CDR3 covers 15 residues. Germline V gene sequence: CDR1 MNHEY, CDR2 SMNVEV (reference sequence). CDR3: CASSPSRGTTYEQYF. CDR3 DNA: TGTGCCAGCAGTCCCTCGAGAGGGACAACTTACGAGCAGTACTTC.

The chain joins TRBV5-6 to TRBJ2-3, with TRBD1 identical over 7 bases. J gave up 4 bases and V 6 bases, and 14 bases lay outside the gene matches. CDR1 is SGHDT, CDR2 YYEEEE, per germline. The CDR3 length is 16 residues. The CDR3 nucleotides are TGTGCCAGCACCCGTCTGGGCACAGGGGTATCAGATACGCAGTATTTT. It specifies CASTRLGTGVSDTQYF.

The chain's CDR3 is CAISERTGLSSYNSPLHF. CDR3 DNA: TGTGCCATCAGTGAGCGGACAGGGCTGAGCTCCTATAATTCACCCCTCCACTTT. This chain connects TRBV10-3 to TRBJ1-6; 8 positions agree with TRBD1. The length of the CDR3 is 18 residues. From germline, CDR1 is ENHRY and CDR2 SYGVKD. Trimming at V came to 2 bases and at J to 0 bases, leaving 6 bases not matched to a gene.

This chain joins TRBV5-1 and TRBJ1-1; 7 nucleotides agree with TRBD1. The CDR3 sequence is 14 residues long. Germline V gene lookup returns CDR1 SGHRS and CDR2 YFSETQ. V shed 3 bases and J 5 bases; nucleotides not matched to a gene: 7. Here the CDR3 reads CASSYNRGGTEAFF. In DNA form, the CDR3 reads TGCGCCAGCAGCTACAACAGGGGTGGAACTGAAGCTTTCTTT.

The rearrangement uses TRBV5-1 and TRBJ2-3, with D possibly being TRBD2 (6 bases). Germline V gene sequence: CDR1 SGHRS, CDR2 YFSETQ. With 0 bases removed from V and 2 bases from J, the gap between germline ends came to 19 bases. The CDR3 extends over 18 amino acids. This CDR3 is CASSLGWGDGAFTDTQYF. In DNA, the CDR3 is TGCGCCAGCAGCTTGGGTTGGGGGGACGGAGCCTTCACAGATACGCAGTATTTT.

The rearrangement joins TRBV4-1 to TRBJ2-5; 7 bases map to TRBD2. CDR1 and CDR2 (germline): MGHRA, YSYEKL. Trimming removed 1 base from V and 7 bases from J; junction bases left unmatched: 9. This CDR3 is built from 15 residues. The DNA for the CDR3 is TGCGCCAGCAGCCAAGGAGGCGGGACTATAGGGACCCAGTACTTC. It translates to CASSQGGGTIGTQYF.

This chain's CDR3 is CASRPSVTGNTIYF. Here the CDR3 DNA reads TGCGCCAGCAGACCGAGTGTCACTGGAAACACCATATATTTT. V usage is TRBV5-1 and J usage is TRBJ1-3; no clear D gene. The germline V gene encodes CDR1 SGHRS and CDR2 YFSETQ. CDR3 length: 14 residues. V shed 5 bases and J shed 2 bases, with 11 bases lying between them.